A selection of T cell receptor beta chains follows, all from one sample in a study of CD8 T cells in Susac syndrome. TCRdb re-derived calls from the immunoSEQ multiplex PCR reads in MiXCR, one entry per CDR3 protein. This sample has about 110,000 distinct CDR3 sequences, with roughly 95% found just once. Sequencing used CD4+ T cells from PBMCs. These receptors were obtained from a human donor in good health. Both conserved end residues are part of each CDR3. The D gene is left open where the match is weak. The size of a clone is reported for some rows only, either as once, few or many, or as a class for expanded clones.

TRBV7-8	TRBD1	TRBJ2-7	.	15	TGTGCCAGCAGCCCCAACAGGGGCCACTCGCTCGAGCAGTACTTC	CASSPNRGHSLEQYF
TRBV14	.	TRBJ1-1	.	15	TGTGCCAGCAGCCAAGTGTTTGTCGTGAACACTGAAGCTTTCTTT	CASSQVFVVNTEAFF
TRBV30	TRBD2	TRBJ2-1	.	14	TGTGCCTGGAGCGGGATAGCGGGGGTGAATGAGCAGTTCTTC	CAWSGIAGVNEQFF
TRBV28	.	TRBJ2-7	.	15	TGTGCCAGCAGTTTAGGGGCTGTTGCCTCCTACGAGCAGTACTTC	CASSLGAVASYEQYF
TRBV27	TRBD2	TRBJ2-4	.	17	TGTGCCAGCAGTTCCGTAGCGGGAGGACTAGCCAAAAACATTCAGTACTTC	CASSSVAGGLAKNIQYF
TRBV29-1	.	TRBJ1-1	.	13	TGCAGCCAGAGCCAGGGTGGAAACACTGAAGTTTTCTTT	CSQSQGGNTEVFF
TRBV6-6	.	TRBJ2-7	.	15	TGTGCCAGCAGTTACGGGCACCCCGGGACCTACGAGCAGTACTTC	CASSYGHPGTYEQYF
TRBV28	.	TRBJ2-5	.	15	TGTGCCAGCAGTTCACAGGGTTCCGACACAAGGGCCCAGTACTTC	CASSSQGSDTRAQYF
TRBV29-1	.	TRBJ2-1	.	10	TGCAGCGTTTCGACTAGTAAGCAGTTCTTC	CSVSTSKQFF
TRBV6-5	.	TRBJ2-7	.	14	TGTGCCAGCAGTTACGGGACTGGAACCTACGAGCAGTACTTC	CASSYGTGTYEQYF
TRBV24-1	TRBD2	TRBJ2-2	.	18	TGTGCCACCAGTGACCCTCCGGGACTAGCGGCTTCGACCGGGGAGCTGTTTTTT	CATSDPPGLAASTGELFF
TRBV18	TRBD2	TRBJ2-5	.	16	TGTGCCAGCTCACCTCTAGCGGGGCAGATCCAAGAGACCCAGTACTTC	CASSPLAGQIQETQYF
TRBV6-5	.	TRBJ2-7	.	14	TGTGCCAGCACCCTGGACGGGAGCTCCTACGAGCAGTACTTC	CASTLDGSSYEQYF
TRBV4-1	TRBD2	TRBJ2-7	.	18	TGCGCCAGCAGCCAGGGGACTAGCGGGAGGGCCTTGGTCTACGAGCAGTACTTC	CASSQGTSGRALVYEQYF
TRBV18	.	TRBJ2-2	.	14	TGTGCCAGCTCCAAGGGAGTTAAAACCGGGGAGCTGTTTTTT	CASSKGVKTGELFF
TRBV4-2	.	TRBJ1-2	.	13	TGTGCCAGCAGCCAAGAGGAGAAGAGGGGCTACACCTTC	CASSQEEKRGYTF
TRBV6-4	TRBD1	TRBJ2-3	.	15	TGTGCCAGCAGTGTAGGACAGGGTAATCAAGATACGCAGTATTTT	CASSVGQGNQDTQYF
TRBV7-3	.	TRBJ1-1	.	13	TGTGCCAGCAGCTCAGGTCAACAGGGTGAAGCTTTCTTT	CASSSGQQGEAFF
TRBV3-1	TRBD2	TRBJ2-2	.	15	TGTGCCAGCAGCCGCGGACTAGCCGGCACCGGGGAGCTGTTTTTT	CASSRGLAGTGELFF
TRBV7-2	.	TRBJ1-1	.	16	TGTGCCAGCAGCTTAGGGGGTTTGGGGTCGTACACTGAAGCTTTCTTT	CASSLGGLGSYTEAFF
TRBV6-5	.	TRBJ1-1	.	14	TGTGCCAGCAGTTACGGGGGGCCACGGGCTGAAGCTTTCTTT	CASSYGGPRAEAFF
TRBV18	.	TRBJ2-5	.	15	TGTGCCAGCTCACCACCGTTACAAGCTGCGGGGACCCAGTACTTC	CASSPPLQAAGTQYF
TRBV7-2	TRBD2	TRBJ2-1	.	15	TGTGCCAGCAGCTCCGTAGCGGGAGGGTCCAATGAGCAGTTCTTC	CASSSVAGGSNEQFF
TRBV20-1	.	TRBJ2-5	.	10	TGCAGTGCTATCCAAGAGACCCAGTACTTC	CSAIQETQYF
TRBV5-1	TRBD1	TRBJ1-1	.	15	TGCGCCAGCAGCCCGGACAGGGCTCAGAACACTGAAGCTTTCTTT	CASSPDRAQNTEAFF
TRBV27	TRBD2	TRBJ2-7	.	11	TGTGCCAGCGGGGGGAGGGGTCAGCAGTACTTC	CASGGRGQQYF
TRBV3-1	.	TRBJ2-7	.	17	TGTGCCAGCAGCGACCAGGACTGGACGTCAACCTCCTACGAGCAGTACTTC	CASSDQDWTSTSYEQYF
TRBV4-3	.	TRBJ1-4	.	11	TGCGCCAGCAGCCAAGGTTTGGGACTGTTTTTT	CASSQGLGLFF
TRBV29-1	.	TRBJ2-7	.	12	TGCAGCGTGACAGGTACCTCCTACGAGCAGTACTTC	CSVTGTSYEQYF
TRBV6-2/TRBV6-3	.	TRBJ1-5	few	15	TGTGCCAGCAGTTACTCGGCAGGTTCTAATCAGCCCCAGCATTTT	CASSYSAGSNQPQHF
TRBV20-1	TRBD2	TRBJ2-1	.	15	TGCAGTCCATCCCGTAACGGGGGGGCCTACAATGAGCAGTTCTTC	CSPSRNGGAYNEQFF
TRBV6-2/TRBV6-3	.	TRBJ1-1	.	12	TGTGCCAGCAAGGGGCTGAACACTGAAGCTTTCTTT	CASKGLNTEAFF
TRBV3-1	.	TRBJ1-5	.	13	TGTGCCAGCAGCCAAAGATCCAATCAGCCCCAGCATTTT	CASSQRSNQPQHF
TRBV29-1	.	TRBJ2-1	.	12	TGCAGCGTTGAAGGGGCGCCCAATGAGCAGTTCTTC	CSVEGAPNEQFF
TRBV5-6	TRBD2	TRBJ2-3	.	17	TGTGCCAGCAGCTCCTTAGGGACTAGCGGCAACACAGATACGCAGTATTTT	CASSSLGTSGNTDTQYF
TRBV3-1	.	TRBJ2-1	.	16	TGTGCCAGCAGCCAAGATCGCGTCTATCCCTACAATGAGCAGTTCTTC	CASSQDRVYPYNEQFF
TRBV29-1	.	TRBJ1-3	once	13	TGCAGCGTGGGTCACATCTCTGGAAACACCATATATTTT	CSVGHISGNTIYF
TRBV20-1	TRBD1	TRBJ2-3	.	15	TGCAGTGCACCCGACAGGGGCCCCCGAGGGTATACGCAGTATTTT	CSAPDRGPRGYTQYF
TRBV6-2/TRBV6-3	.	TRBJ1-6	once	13	TGTGCCAGCAGTTCTTTCGGGAATTCACCCCTCCACTTT	CASSSFGNSPLHF
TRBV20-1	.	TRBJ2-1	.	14	TGCAGGGCGGCCCGGAGGGAGTTCTACAATGAGCAGTTCTTC	CRAARREFYNEQFF
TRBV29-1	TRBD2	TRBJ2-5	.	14	TGCAGCGTTACCTCTAGCGGCCGGGCGGGAACCCAGTACTTC	CSVTSSGRAGTQYF
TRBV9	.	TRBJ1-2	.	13	TGTGCCAGCAGATCAGGGGTTGACTATGGCTACACCTTC	CASRSGVDYGYTF
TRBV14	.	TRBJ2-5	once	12	TGTGCCAGCAGCCTCACCCCCAAGACCCAGTACTTC	CASSLTPKTQYF
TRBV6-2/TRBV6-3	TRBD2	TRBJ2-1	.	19	TGTGCCAGCAGTTACCCGACTAGCGGGAGCGCCAGCTCCTACAATGAGCAGTTCTTC	CASSYPTSGSASSYNEQFF
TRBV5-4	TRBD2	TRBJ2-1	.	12	TGTGCCAGCAGGCGGGAGAAAAGTGAGCAGTTCTTC	CASRREKSEQFF
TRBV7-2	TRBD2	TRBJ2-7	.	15	TGTGCCAGCAGCTTCCCAGGGACTAGCGGTTACGAGCAGTACTTC	CASSFPGTSGYEQYF
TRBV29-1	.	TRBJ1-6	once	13	TGCAGCGTTGAAGTTGGGCGGAATTCACCCCTCCACTTT	CSVEVGRNSPLHF
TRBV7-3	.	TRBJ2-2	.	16	TGTGCCAGCAGCTTAGAGGGCCAGCTGAACACCGGGGAGCTGTTTTTT	CASSLEGQLNTGELFF